This TCR beta chain was identified in a study of long-term antiretroviral therapy in people with HIV. CDR1 and CDR2 from the germline V gene are SGHDN and FVKESK. The V end lost 2 bases, the J end lost 7 bases, and 21 bases lay between the germline ends. The CDR3 consists of 17 residues. This clone was observed a few times. Runs used v3.0 of the immunoSEQ assay and were done at survey level. Here immunoSEQ multiplex PCR was the method, and the copy in TCRdb shows in-frame clones only, minus some. The sample gives approximately 17,000 clones, less than 80% of which show up once; around 13% is in the top ten.

This TCR came from a woman in her forties or fifties with HIV. V gene TRBV14 combines with J gene TRBJ1-5; no clear D gene. The sample consisted of unsorted PBMCs, taken 1.5 years before starting antiretroviral therapy. The CDR3: CASSQSKSERALQPQHF. The DNA of the CDR3 is TGTGCCAGCAGCCAATCTAAAAGCGAAAGGGCTTTACAGCCCCAGCATTTT. Looking up the rest from reference TRBV14 and TRBJ1-5 gives the full variable domain: EAGVTQFPSHSVIEKGQTVTLRCDPISGHDNLYWYRRVMGKEIKFLLHFVKESKQDESGMPNNRFLAERTGGTYSTLKVQPAELEDSGVYFCASSQSKSERALQPQHFGDGTRLSIL.